This T cell receptor (beta chain) was observed in a study of cytotoxic CD8 clonotypes in ibrutinib-treated CLL. Study background: Included were about 11 relapsed/refractory and approximately 15 treatment-naive patients, of whom fewer than 18 were IGHV unmutated. Samples averaged about 260,000 productive templates and 90,000 to 100,000 productive rearrangements.

The V gene lost 2 bases and the J gene lost 2 bases, with 3 bases spanning the gap. Germline V lookup: CDR1 KGHSH, CDR2 LQKENI. CDR3 length: 12 residues. This clone has only a few counts. Its antigen remains unidentified. Using immunoSEQ multiplex PCR, the repertoire was profiled, and TCRdb retains in-frame clones only, with some absent. Counted here are 190,000 or so clones, approximately 68% occurring once; the ten biggest clones make up around 15%. About 2 micrograms of genomic DNA, which was extracted from cryopreserved PBMCs, served as the material used for the TCR beta libraries. Study-wide findings and caveats: Public clonotypes, an uncommon group, contracted or remained stable on treatment.

Sequences were derived from PBMCs, sampled after 24 months of ibrutinib treatment. The receptor was isolated from a human donor with chronic lymphocytic leukemia. The chain couples TRBV18 to TRBJ1-2; D not certain. In nucleotides, the CDR3 is TGTGCCAGCTCACCAGAAAACTATGGCTACACCTTC. Protein sequence: CASSPENYGYTF.